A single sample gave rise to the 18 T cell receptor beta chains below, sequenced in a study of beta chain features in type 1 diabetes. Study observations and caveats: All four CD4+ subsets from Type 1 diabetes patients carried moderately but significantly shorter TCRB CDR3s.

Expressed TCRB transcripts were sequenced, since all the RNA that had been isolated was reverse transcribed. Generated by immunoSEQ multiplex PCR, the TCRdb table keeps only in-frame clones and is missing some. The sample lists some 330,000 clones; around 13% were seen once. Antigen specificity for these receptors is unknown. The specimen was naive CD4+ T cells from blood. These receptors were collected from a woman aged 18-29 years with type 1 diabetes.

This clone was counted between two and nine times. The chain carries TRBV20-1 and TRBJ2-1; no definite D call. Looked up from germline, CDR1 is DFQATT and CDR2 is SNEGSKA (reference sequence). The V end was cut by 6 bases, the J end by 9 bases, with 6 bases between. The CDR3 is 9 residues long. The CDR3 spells CSARSEQFF. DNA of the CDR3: TGCAGTGCGAGGTCTGAGCAGTTCTTC.

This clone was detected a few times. This chain's CDR3 is CASSSSGSSPLHF. The CDR3 DNA reads as TGTGCCAGCAGCTCGTCGGGTTCATCACCCCTCCACTTT. This chain joins TRBV14 and TRBJ1-6; D is uncertain. The CDR3 length is 13 residues. V lost 5 bases and J 10 bases, leaving 12 bases between the germline ends. Germline V gene data show CDR1 as SGHDN and CDR2 as FVKESK.

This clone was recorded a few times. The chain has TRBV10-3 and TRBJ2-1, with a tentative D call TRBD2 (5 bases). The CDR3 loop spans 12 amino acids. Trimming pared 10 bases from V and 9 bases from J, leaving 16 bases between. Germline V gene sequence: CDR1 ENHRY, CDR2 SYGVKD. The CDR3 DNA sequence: TGTGCCAGCGGACCAACACGGGGTGAGCAGTTCTTC. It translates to CASGPTRGEQFF.

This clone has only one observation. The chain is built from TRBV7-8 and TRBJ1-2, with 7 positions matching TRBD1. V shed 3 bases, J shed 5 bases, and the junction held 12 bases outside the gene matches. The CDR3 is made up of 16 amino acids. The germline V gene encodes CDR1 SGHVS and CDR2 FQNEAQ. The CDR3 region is CASSFHGAGGSYGYTF. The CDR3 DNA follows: TGTGCCAGCAGCTTTCACGGGGCAGGGGGGTCGTATGGCTACACCTTC. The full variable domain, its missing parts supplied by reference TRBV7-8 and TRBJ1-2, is GAGVSQSPRYKVAKRGQDVALRCDPISGHVSLFWYQQALGQGPEFLTYFQNEAQLDKSGLPSDRFFAERPEGSVSTLKIQRTQQEDSAVYLCASSFHGAGGSYGYTFGSGTRLTVV.

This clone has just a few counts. CDR3 DNA: TGTGCCATCAGTGCCACAGGGGATGGCTACACCTTC. Protein product: CAISATGDGYTF. The gene calls are TRBV10-3 and TRBJ1-2; 7 nucleotides agree with TRBD1. Germline-derived CDR1 and CDR2 are ENHRY and SYGVKD. This CDR3 is 12 amino acids long. V lost 4 bases, J lost 6 bases, and 2 bases stayed unmatched.

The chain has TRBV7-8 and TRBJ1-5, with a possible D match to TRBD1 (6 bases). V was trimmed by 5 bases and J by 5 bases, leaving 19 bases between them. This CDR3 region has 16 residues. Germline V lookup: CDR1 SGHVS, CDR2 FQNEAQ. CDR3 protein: CASSPTGTTKDQPQHF. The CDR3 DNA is TGTGCCAGCAGCCCGACCGGGACAACTAAGGATCAGCCCCAGCATTTT.

CDR3: CASTSSLEAFF. The CDR3, as DNA: TGTGCCAGCACTTCGAGTCTCGAAGCTTTCTTT. This rearrangement joins TRBV11-3 to TRBJ1-1; D is undetermined. CDR3 length: 11 residues. V lost 7 bases to trimming and J lost 8 bases, with 11 bases between them. Germline V CDR1 and CDR2: SGHNT, YENEEA.

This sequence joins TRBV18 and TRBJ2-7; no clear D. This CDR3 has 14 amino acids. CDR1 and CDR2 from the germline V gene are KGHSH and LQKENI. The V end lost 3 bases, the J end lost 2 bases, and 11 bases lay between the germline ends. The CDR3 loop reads CASSPSSRPYEQYF. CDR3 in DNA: TGTGCCAGCTCACCCTCGAGCAGGCCCTACGAGCAGTACTTC.

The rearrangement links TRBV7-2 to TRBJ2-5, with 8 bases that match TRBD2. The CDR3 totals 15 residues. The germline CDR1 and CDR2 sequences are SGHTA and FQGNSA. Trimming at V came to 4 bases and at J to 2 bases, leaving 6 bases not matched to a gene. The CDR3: CASSSQLAVQETQYF. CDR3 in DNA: TGTGCCAGCAGCTCTCAACTAGCGGTGCAAGAGACCCAGTACTTC.

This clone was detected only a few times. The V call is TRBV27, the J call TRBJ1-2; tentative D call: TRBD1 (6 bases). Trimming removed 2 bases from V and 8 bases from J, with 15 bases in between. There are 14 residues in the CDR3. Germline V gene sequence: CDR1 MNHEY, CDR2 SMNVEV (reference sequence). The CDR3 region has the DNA TGTGCCAGCAGTTTAGGGGGCAATTCCGGCGGCTACACCTTC. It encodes CASSLGGNSGGYTF.

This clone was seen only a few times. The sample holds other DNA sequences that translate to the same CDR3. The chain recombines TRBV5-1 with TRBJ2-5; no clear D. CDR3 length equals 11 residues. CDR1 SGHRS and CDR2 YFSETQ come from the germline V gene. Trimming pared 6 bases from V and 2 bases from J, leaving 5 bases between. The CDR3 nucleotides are TGCGCCAGCACCGGGCAAGAGACCCAGTACTTC. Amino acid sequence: CASTGQETQYF.

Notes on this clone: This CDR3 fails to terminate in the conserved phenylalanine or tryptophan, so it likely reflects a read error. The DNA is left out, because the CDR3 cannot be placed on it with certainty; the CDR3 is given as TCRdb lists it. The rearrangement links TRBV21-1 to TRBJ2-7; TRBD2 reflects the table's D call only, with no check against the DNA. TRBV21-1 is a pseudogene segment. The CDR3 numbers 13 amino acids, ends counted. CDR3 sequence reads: CASSKDARGPPFP.

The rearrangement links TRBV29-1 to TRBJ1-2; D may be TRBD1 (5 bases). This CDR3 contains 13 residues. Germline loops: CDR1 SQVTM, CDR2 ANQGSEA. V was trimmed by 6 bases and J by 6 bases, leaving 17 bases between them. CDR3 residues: CSVISRVGDGYTF. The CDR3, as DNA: TGCAGCGTAATAAGCAGGGTTGGGGATGGCTACACCTTC.

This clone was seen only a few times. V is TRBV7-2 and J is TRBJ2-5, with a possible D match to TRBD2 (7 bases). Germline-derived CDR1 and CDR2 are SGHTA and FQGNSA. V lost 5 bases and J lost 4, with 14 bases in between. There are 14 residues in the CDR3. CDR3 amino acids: CASSPGGLGETQYF. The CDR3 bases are TGTGCCAGCAGCCCGGGGGGCCTAGGAGAGACCCAGTACTTC.

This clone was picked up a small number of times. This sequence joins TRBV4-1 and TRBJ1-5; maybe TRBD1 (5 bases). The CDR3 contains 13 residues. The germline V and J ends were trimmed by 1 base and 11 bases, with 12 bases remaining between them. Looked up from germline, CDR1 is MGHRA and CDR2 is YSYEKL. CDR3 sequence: CASSQAWGGAQHF. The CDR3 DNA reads TGCGCCAGCAGCCAAGCGTGGGGCGGGGCCCAGCATTTT.

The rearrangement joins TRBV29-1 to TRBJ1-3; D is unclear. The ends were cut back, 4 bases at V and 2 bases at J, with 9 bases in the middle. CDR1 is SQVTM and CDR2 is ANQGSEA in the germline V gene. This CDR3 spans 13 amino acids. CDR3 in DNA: TGCAGCGTTGTAAGGCAGGCTGGAAACACCATATATTTT. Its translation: CSVVRQAGNTIYF.

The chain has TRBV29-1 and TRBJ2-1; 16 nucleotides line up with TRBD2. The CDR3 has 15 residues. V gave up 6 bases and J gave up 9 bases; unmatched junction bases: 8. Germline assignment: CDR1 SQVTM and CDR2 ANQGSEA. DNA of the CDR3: TGCAGCGTCGCCGGGACTAGCGGGAGGGCCACTGAGCAGTTCTTC. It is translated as CSVAGTSGRATEQFF.

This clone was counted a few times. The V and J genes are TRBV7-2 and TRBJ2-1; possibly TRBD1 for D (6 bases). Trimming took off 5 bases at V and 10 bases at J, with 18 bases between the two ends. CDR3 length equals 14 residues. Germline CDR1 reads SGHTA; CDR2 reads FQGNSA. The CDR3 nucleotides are TGTGCCAGCAGCCCAGGGGTACAGGCCGGGGAGCAGTTCTTC. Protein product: CASSPGVQAGEQFF.